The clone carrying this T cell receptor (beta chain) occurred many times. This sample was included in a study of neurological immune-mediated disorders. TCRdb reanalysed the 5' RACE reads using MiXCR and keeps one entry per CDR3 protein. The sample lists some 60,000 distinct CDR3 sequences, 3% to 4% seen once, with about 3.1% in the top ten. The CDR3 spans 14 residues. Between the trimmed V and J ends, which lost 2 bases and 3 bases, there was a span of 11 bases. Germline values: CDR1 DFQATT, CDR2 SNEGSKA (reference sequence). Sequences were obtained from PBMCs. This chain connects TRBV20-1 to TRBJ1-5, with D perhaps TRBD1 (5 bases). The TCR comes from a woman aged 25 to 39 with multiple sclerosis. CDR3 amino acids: CSARRGADNQPQHF. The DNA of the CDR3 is TGCAGTGCTAGACGCGGGGCGGACAATCAGCCCCAGCATTTT.